Sample share makes the clone carrying this T cell receptor beta chain large. The study gave donors nivolumab, ipilimumab, aspirin, low-dose cyclophosphamide and low-dose radiotherapy. The data stem from a study of low-dose radiotherapy and immunotherapy resistance in tumors. On the study more broadly: Per fraction, Cohort 1 was given 0.5 Gy every 2 weeks, for a total of 6.5 Gy. Every two weeks patients got nivolumab 240 mg flat dose, plus ipilimumab 1 mg/kg every six weeks, intravenously.

The V gene lost 3 bases and the J gene lost 3 bases, with 12 bases spanning the gap. From germline, CDR1 is SNHLY and CDR2 FYNNEI. CDR3 length equals 15 residues. First-strand cDNA relied on TRAV- and TRBV-specific primers spanning alpha and beta chains. Amplification, which lasted approximately 20 PCR cycles, used a constant-region primer and V-primer adapter to amplify TCRs. Using its own MiXCR run on the reads, TCRdb lists one record per CDR3 protein. The top ten hold about 10% of the sample, which has about 20,000 distinct CDR3 sequences, roughly 70% seen once. The clonotype comes from a human donor with advanced metastatic prostate, ovarian, gallbladder or colorectal cancer (not recorded which). This table probably holds off-target reads from a library built for another chain. The chain couples TRBV2 to TRBJ1-5, with D maybe TRBD1 (5 bases). This chain's CDR3 is CASSDTGVLNQPQHF. As DNA, the CDR3 is TGTGCCAGCAGTGACACGGGGGTCCTCAATCAGCCCCAGCATTTT.